This entry features one T cell receptor beta chain sequence. There is no known antigen for this receptor. The input lacks base qualities; no much larger clone sits a single base away. This sample was taken from a study of T-cell memory formation after mild COVID-19 (dated by TCRdb to the early 2020s). With regard to the full study: Most TCR sequence clusters were specific to one of the two donors. Two young, previously healthy adult volunteers made up the cohort, one male and one female. In a couple of donors, T-cell clones that expanded and contracted after mild COVID-19 were followed by sequencing TCRalpha and TCRbeta repertoires longitudinally.

PBMCs were isolated by Ficoll-Paque density gradient centrifugation. Here is what the overall study found, with its caveats: Some responding clones were found in pre-infection memory, which suggests that pre-existing cross-reactive memory T cells took part in the SARS-CoV-2 response. SARS-CoV-2 specificity of the second-wave clones peaking on day 37 was not confirmed. Contracting CD4+ clones were located mainly in the CM and EM memory subsets, whereas CD8+ clones were found to be enriched in EMRA. From day 15 to 85, contracting clones showed balanced CD4/CD8 phenotypes, whereas a second wave of clones that expanded from day 15 to 37 leaned towards CD4+. Only two mild cases were covered in the study, and larger cohorts including severe cases with pre-infection samples were considered necessary.

Sequencing relied on an Illumina NovaSeq 6000. TCRalpha and TCRbeta cDNA libraries were constructed by 5'RACE with constant-segment primers, with sample barcodes and unique molecular identifiers being introduced. Trizol reagent was used to extract RNA from every sample. Libraries were amplified in two PCR steps, with a second sample barcode and Illumina TruSeq adapters added in the second step. The libraries were sequenced on an Illumina NovaSeq using 2 x 150 bp paired-end reads. Regarding the original processing steps: With migec v1.2.7, reads were demultiplexed and then collapsed into UMI-guided consensus sequences. Using mixcr v2.1.11, UMI consensuses were aligned to TRA and TRB V and J templates and then assembled into clonotypes. Expanded or contracted clonotypes were those called significant by both edgeR and NoisET, with noise models trained on biological replicates. For edgeR calls, the cutoffs were a false discovery rate-adjusted p below 0.01 and a log2 fold-change threshold of 1. As an exploratory analysis of dynamics, PCA with hierarchical clustering was applied to max-normalized trajectories of the 1000 most abundant clonotypes. Separately sequenced CD4+ and CD8+ repertoires were used to assign the CD4 or CD8 phenotype of responding clones. TCRdb reworked the public reads: Q25 trimming with fastp, MiXCR clone assembly, productive beta chains retained. All rows with the same CDR3 protein become a single entry with the most common DNA and genes. What appears here as the V and J calls and clone size reflects TCRdb's work, not the paper's. A total of hundreds of thousands of distinct CDR3 sequences appear in this sample, 20% to 25% of them only once. Approximately 8.4% of the sample belongs to the ten largest clones.

Deletion took 8 bases off V and 8 bases off J, with a span of 22 bases between the germline ends. CDR1 and CDR2 were assigned from the germline V gene (reference sequence) as SEHNR and FQNEAQ. The CDR3, cysteine through phenylalanine, is 15 amino acids long. Of all the DNA, just the CDR3 is kept, 45 bases in frame from base 1. The sequencing sample was made of PBMCs or a T cell subset sorted from them (not recorded which). Recombination joined TRBV7-9 with TRBJ2-1; a tentative D match to TRBD2 spans 6 bases. The source is an adult woman who had mild COVID-19 (a few samples of this study predate the infection). The sample titles of this study are shuffled in the database, so cell type and time point are left out; the donor was told from shared clones. This receptor carries the CDR3 CASGRWMGGDDEQFF. The DNA sequence is as follows: TGTGCCAGCGGCCGTTGGATGGGGGGAGACGATGAGCAGTTCTTC.